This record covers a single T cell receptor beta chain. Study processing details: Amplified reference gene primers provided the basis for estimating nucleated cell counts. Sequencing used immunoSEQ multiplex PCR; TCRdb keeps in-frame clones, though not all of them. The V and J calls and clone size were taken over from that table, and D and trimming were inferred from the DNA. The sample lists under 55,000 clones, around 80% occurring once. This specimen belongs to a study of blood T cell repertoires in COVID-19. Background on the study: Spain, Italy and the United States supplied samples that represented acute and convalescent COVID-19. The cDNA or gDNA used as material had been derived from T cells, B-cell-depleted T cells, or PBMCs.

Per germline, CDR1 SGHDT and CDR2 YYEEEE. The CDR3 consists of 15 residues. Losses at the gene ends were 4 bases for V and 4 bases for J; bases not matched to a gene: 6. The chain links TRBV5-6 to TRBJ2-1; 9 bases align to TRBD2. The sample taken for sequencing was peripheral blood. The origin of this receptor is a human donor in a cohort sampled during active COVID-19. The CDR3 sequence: CASSGLAGNYNEQFF. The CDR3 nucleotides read TGTGCCAGCAGCGGCCTAGCGGGAAATTACAATGAGCAGTTCTTC.